One and the same sample provided the 27 T cell receptor beta chains below, sequenced in a study of T cell responses to AZD1222 COVID-19 vaccine. Measured with immunoSEQ multiplex PCR; TCRdb has only the in-frame clones, and not every one. The sample has 100,000 to 150,000 clones, roughly 93% seen once. The specimen comprised peripheral blood, sampled 28 days after the second AZD1222 dose. These TCRs come from an adult who received the AZD1222 COVID-19 vaccine.

This clone appeared a few times. The gene calls are TRBV3-1 (or the pseudogene TRBV3-2) and TRBJ1-2, with D possibly matching TRBD1 (5 bases). V shed 1 base and J shed 8 bases, with 20 bases lying between them. Germline CDR1 is LGHDT and CDR2 is YNNKEL (reference sequence). The CDR3 has 16 amino acids. This CDR3 is CASSQVLPGLEGGYTF. In DNA form, the CDR3 reads TGTGCCAGCAGCCAAGTTCTCCCAGGGCTCGAGGGGGGCTACACCTTC.

The chain uses TRBV3-1 (or the pseudogene TRBV3-2) and TRBJ2-2, with D possibly TRBD1 on 6 matching bases. Germline V lookup: CDR1 LGHDT, CDR2 YNNKEL (reference sequence). This CDR3 has 15 amino acids. V was pared by 5 bases and J by 2 bases, with 12 bases between. CDR3 protein: CASSGRQANTGELFF. The CDR3 DNA reads as TGTGCCAGCAGCGGTCGACAGGCAAACACCGGGGAGCTGTTTTTT.

J is TRBJ1-2 and V is TRBV9; possibly TRBD1 for D (5 bases). Trimming stripped 3 bases from V and 2 bases from J, with 17 bases between. This CDR3 comprises 16 residues. Germline CDR1 and CDR2: SGDLS and YYNGEE. The CDR3 loop reads CASSGGERGGNYGYTF. CDR3 bases: TGTGCCAGCAGCGGAGGGGAAAGGGGAGGGAACTATGGCTACACCTTC.

The chain joins TRBV5-4 to TRBJ2-5; 9 nucleotides line up with TRBD2. Germline trimming cut 4 bases from V and 4 bases from J; bases unmatched to any gene: 8. The CDR3 has 15 residues. CDR1 is SGHNT and CDR2 is YYREEE in the germline V gene (reference sequence). This chain's CDR3 is CASSNQAGGGETQYF. The CDR3 DNA sequence: TGTGCCAGCAGCAACCAAGCGGGAGGAGGAGAGACCCAGTACTTC.

V and J are TRBV28 and TRBJ1-2; 8 bases line up with TRBD1. Germline CDR1 and CDR2: MDHEN and SYDVKM. The CDR3 loop spans 16 amino acids. The ends lost 4 bases at V and 5 bases at J; junction bases unmatched: 12. CDR3 sequence reads: CASSSPTTGAGYGYTF. CDR3 sequence (DNA): TGTGCCAGCAGTTCCCCCACGACAGGGGCGGGGTATGGCTACACCTTC.

This rearrangement joins TRBV28 to TRBJ1-2; possible D gene TRBD1, 5 bases. V lost 1 base, J lost 4 bases, and 10 bases lay in between. Germline assignment: CDR1 MDHEN and CDR2 SYDVKM. CDR3 size: 14 residues. The CDR3 nucleotides read TGTGCCAGCAGTTTATCGACAGTCTTCTATGGCTACACCTTC. Its translation: CASSLSTVFYGYTF.

The rearrangement uses TRBV6-5 and TRBJ2-7; 10 nucleotides line up with TRBD2. Germline V gives CDR1 MNHEY, CDR2 SVGAGI. This CDR3 has 15 amino acids. After removal of 1 base from V and 4 bases from J, the junction contained 4 bases not matched to a gene. For the CDR3, the DNA is TGTGCCAGCAGTTACTGGGCTAGCGGGAGTTACGAGCAGTACTTC. Its protein is CASSYWASGSYEQYF.

This chain uses TRBV27 with TRBJ1-6, with TRBD1 matching over 7 bases. The CDR3 consists of 14 residues. Germline loops: CDR1 MNHEY, CDR2 SMNVEV (reference sequence). After removal of 4 bases from V and 9 bases from J, the junction contained 6 bases not matched to a gene. The CDR3 nucleotides are TGTGCCAGCAGTTCATTAGGGGGCAGTTCACCCCTCCACTTT. Its protein is CASSSLGGSSPLHF.

The V gene is TRBV6-5, the J gene TRBJ1-2; a possible D gene is TRBD1 (5 bases). With 0 bases removed from V and 3 bases from J, the gap between germline ends came to 14 bases. The V gene's germline CDR1 is MNHEY and CDR2 SVGAGI. This CDR3 has 16 residues. CDR3 coding DNA: TGTGCCAGCAGTTACTCCCGCACAGGAGGTCACTATGGCTACACCTTC. The encoded protein is CASSYSRTGGHYGYTF.

The CDR3 sequence: CASTPLLRSSYNEQFF. The DNA of the CDR3 is TGTGCCAGCACCCCTCTCCTGCGGAGCTCCTACAATGAGCAGTTCTTC. V and J are TRBV27 and TRBJ2-1; the D is unclear. Germline lookup yields CDR1 MNHEY and CDR2 SMNVEV (reference sequence). Trimming pared 7 bases from V and 0 bases from J, leaving 16 bases between. The CDR3 is 16 amino acids.

This clone was observed a single time. The V and J genes are TRBV5-1 and TRBJ2-2; the D is unclear. Between the trimmed V and J ends, which lost 0 bases and 5 bases, there was a span of 14 bases. Germline V gene lookup returns CDR1 SGHRS and CDR2 YFSETQ. This CDR3 region has 16 residues. DNA for the CDR3: TGCGCCAGCAGCTTGGCCCATCCCAGCCTTACCGGGGAGCTGTTTTTT. Translation: CASSLAHPSLTGELFF.

The chain combines TRBV5-1 with TRBJ1-1, with D uncertain. V gave up 4 bases and J gave up 3 bases, with 10 bases separating them. The CDR3 is 13 amino acids. In germline, CDR1 is SGHRS, CDR2 YFSETQ. CDR3: CASSPGRDTEAFF. DNA for the CDR3: TGCGCCAGCAGCCCGGGTAGGGACACTGAAGCTTTCTTT.

The rearrangement uses TRBV4-1 and TRBJ1-2; 7 nucleotides align to TRBD1. Looked up from germline, CDR1 is MGHRA and CDR2 is YSYEKL. J lost 3 bases, V lost 0 bases, and 4 bases had no gene match. The CDR3 loop spans 15 amino acids. CDR3 bases: TGCGCCAGCAGCCAAGATGGTCAGGGGGACTATGGCTACACCTTC. Protein sequence: CASSQDGQGDYGYTF.

The rearrangement links TRBV6-1 to TRBJ2-2; no clear D gene. Trimming removed 0 bases at V and 2 bases at J, with 10 bases between. Germline CDR1 reads MNHNS; CDR2 reads SASEGT. The CDR3 consists of 16 residues. The CDR3 reads CASSEAPPINTGELFF. DNA for the CDR3: TGTGCCAGCAGTGAAGCGCCCCCAATAAACACCGGGGAGCTGTTTTTT.

V is TRBV10-3 and J is TRBJ1-1; TRBD1 is a possible D gene (5 bases). The CDR3 consists of 13 residues. Deletions cut 4 bases from V and 8 bases from J, with 14 bases between. Per germline, CDR1 ENHRY and CDR2 SYGVKD. In DNA, the CDR3 is TGTGCCATCAGTGGGGACTCCGGGGAGGAAGCTTTCTTT. Amino acid sequence: CAISGDSGEEAFF.

This clone was seen only once. The chain recombines TRBV30 with TRBJ1-1; no firm D call. The germline V and J ends were trimmed by 6 bases and 0 bases, with 11 bases remaining between them. Germline V gene data show CDR1 as GTSNPN and CDR2 as SVGIG (reference sequence). This CDR3 has 13 amino acids. In DNA, the CDR3 is TGTGCCTGCCGGGGAGGGATGAACACTGAAGCTTTCTTT. This sequence encodes CACRGGMNTEAFF.

The V and J genes are TRBV6-5 and TRBJ2-5; D might be TRBD2 (6 bases). In germline, CDR1 is MNHEY, CDR2 SVGAGI. This CDR3 contains 14 residues. Trimming removed 0 bases at V and 3 bases at J, with 8 bases between. The CDR3 DNA sequence: TGTGCCAGCAGTTACTCCGGGGGTGAAGAGACCCAGTACTTC. Its protein is CASSYSGGEETQYF.

The J gene is TRBJ2-7, the V gene TRBV2; 7 bases are a match to TRBD1. This CDR3 is built from 14 residues. Germline V gene sequence: CDR1 SNHLY, CDR2 FYNNEI. V was clipped by 5 bases and J by 1 base; unmatched bases: 5. This CDR3 is CASSRTGSSYEQYF. The CDR3 nucleotides read TGTGCCAGCAGTAGGACAGGCTCTTCCTACGAGCAGTACTTC.

The V and J genes are TRBV6-4 and TRBJ1-2; no definite D call. The V end was cut by 6 bases, the J end by 7 bases, with 15 bases between. There are 13 residues in the CDR3. CDR1 and CDR2 (germline): MRHNA, SNTAGT. The DNA for the CDR3 is TGTGCCAGCAGCCCCTCGGGTGCTCGTGGCTACACCTTC. Translated: CASSPSGARGYTF.

The sample holds one count of this clone. This chain uses TRBV18 with TRBJ2-6; 9 positions match TRBD1. This CDR3 contains 18 residues. Germline trimming cut 3 bases from V and 0 bases from J; bases unmatched to any gene: 6. Germline lookup yields CDR1 KGHSH and CDR2 LQKENI. The CDR3 here is CASSPQDRGISGANVLTF. The CDR3 region has the DNA TGTGCCAGCTCACCCCAGGACAGGGGAATCTCTGGGGCCAACGTCCTGACTTTC.

The chain uses TRBV7-9 and TRBJ2-7; TRBD1 matches at 9 bases. The CDR3 loop spans 16 amino acids. After removal of 2 bases from V and 2 bases from J, the junction contained 7 bases not matched to a gene. Germline CDR1 and CDR2: SEHNR and FQNEAQ (reference sequence). The CDR3 bases are TGTGCCAGCAGCTTAATTTGGGACAGGGCCCCCTACGAGCAGTACTTC. This translates into CASSLIWDRAPYEQYF.

This clone appeared a single time. This rearrangement joins TRBV18 to TRBJ1-1; D is ambiguous. V lost 5 bases and J 5 bases, leaving 9 bases between the germline ends. Per the germline V gene, CDR1 is KGHSH and CDR2 is LQKENI. This CDR3 region has 12 residues. The CDR3 here is CASSTRVTEAFF. The CDR3 nucleotides are TGTGCCAGCTCAACCCGGGTTACTGAAGCTTTCTTT.

The J gene is TRBJ2-7, the V gene TRBV10-3; weak D call: TRBD2 (5 bases). The V end was cut by 10 bases, the J end by 0 bases, with 22 bases between. The CDR3 extends over 16 amino acids. CDR1 and CDR2 (germline): ENHRY, SYGVKD. Written as DNA, the CDR3 is TGTGCCACTTTTTTAGGGAGTGGCCGGAGCTCCTACGAGCAGTACTTC. It translates to CATFLGSGRSSYEQYF.

J is TRBJ2-3 and V is TRBV24-1; unclear D gene. Germline-derived CDR1 and CDR2 are KGHDR and SFDVKD. CDR3 size: 13 residues. V lost 3 bases and J 2 bases, leaving 5 bases between the germline ends. The CDR3 DNA is TGTGCCACCAGTGATCCCCTCACAGATACGCAGTATTTT. Encoded protein: CATSDPLTDTQYF.

This chain connects TRBV6-7 to TRBJ2-7, with D possibly TRBD1 on 5 matching bases. TRBV6-7 is reported as an ORF; its role is uncertain. With 2 bases removed from V and 3 bases from J, the gap between germline ends came to 14 bases. The CDR3 consists of 15 residues. The CDR3 here is CASSYPDRSSYEQYF. CDR3 DNA: TGTGCCAGCAGTTACCCAGACAGATCTAGCTACGAGCAGTACTTC.

This clone was observed a single time. The chain is built from TRBV5-1 and TRBJ2-7; D might be TRBD2 (6 bases). Per the germline V gene, CDR1 is SGHRS and CDR2 is YFSETQ. V was trimmed by 4 bases and J by 5 bases, leaving 19 bases between them. This CDR3 region has 15 residues. CDR3 sequence: CASSLWTGRDDEQYF. The DNA for the CDR3 is TGCGCCAGCAGCCTATGGACGGGGCGGGATGACGAGCAGTACTTC.

The CDR3 coding sequence is TGTGCCAGCAGTTTAAGGGAGAGTGGCGGGGAGCTGTTTTTT. Its protein product is CASSLRESGGELFF. V and J are TRBV28 and TRBJ2-2; perhaps TRBD2 as D (5 bases). The germline gives CDR1 MDHEN, CDR2 SYDVKM. The CDR3 is made up of 14 amino acids. V was cut by 2 bases and J by 7 bases, with 11 bases left in between. The whole variable domain, remainder taken from reference TRBV28 and TRBJ2-2, is DVKVTQSSRYLVKRTGEKVFLECVQDMDHENMFWYRQDPGLGLRLIYFSYDVKMKEKGDIPEGYSVSREKKERFSLILESASTNQTSMYLCASSLRESGGELFFGEGSRLTVL.